The 12 T cell receptor beta chains below all came from one sample that was sequenced in a study of cytomegalovirus exposure and HLA in healthy donors. A multiplex PCR was run with 60 Vbeta primers and 13 Jbeta primers. Assay used: immunoSEQ multiplex PCR; TCRdb lists only in-frame clones, some missing. Among tens of thousands of clones, 60% to 65% were seen once, and the ten largest hold over 2%. Sequenced sample: PBMCs. The receptors stem from a human donor in good health.

The chain links TRBV7-9 to TRBJ1-4; 8 bases are a match to TRBD1. V lost 5 bases and J lost 3; bases outside the gene matches: 5. This CDR3 is 15 amino acids long. Germline V gives CDR1 SEHNR, CDR2 FQNEAQ (reference sequence). The CDR3 spells CASSRPQGANEKLFF. The CDR3 bases are TGTGCCAGCAGCCGCCCACAGGGGGCTAATGAAAAACTGTTTTTT.

The genes are TRBV18 and TRBJ2-3, with D perhaps TRBD1 (6 bases). V lost 1 base and J lost 2, with 16 bases in between. Germline-derived CDR1 and CDR2 are KGHSH and LQKENI. The CDR3 totals 17 residues. In DNA form, the CDR3 reads TGTGCCAGCTCACCACGAGTAGCTCAGGGGTACACAGATACGCAGTATTTT. Protein product: CASSPRVAQGYTDTQYF.

This clone has only a few counts. The chain employs TRBV7-2 and TRBJ2-7, with 8 positions matching TRBD1. Germline loops: CDR1 SGHTA, CDR2 FQGNSA. This CDR3 is 14 amino acids long. The junction had 6 bases not matched to a gene; V was cut back by 3 bases and J by 5 bases. The CDR3 loop reads CASSLQGAGDEQYF. CDR3 DNA sequence: TGTGCCAGCAGCTTGCAGGGGGCAGGGGACGAGCAGTACTTC.

This chain connects TRBV7-8 to TRBJ1-1; TRBD1 might be the D (6 bases). This CDR3 is built from 15 residues. The V gene's germline CDR1 is SGHVS and CDR2 FQNEAQ. The germline V and J ends were trimmed by 6 bases and 5 bases, with 19 bases remaining between them. The CDR3 DNA is TGTGCCAGCAGTACGGTCACCCAAACAGGGACTGAAGCTTTCTTT. Translating gives CASSTVTQTGTEAFF.

This clone showed up just a few times. The chain couples TRBV29-1 to TRBJ1-1; 9 bases agree with TRBD1. Germline V lookup: CDR1 SQVTM, CDR2 ANQGSEA. CDR3 length: 15 residues. V dropped 5 bases and J dropped 1; count of bases not matched to a gene: 8. CDR3 DNA: TGCAGCGTTCCACCTCCGGGACAGGGGAACACTGAAGCTTTCTTT. Its protein product is CSVPPPGQGNTEAFF.

This clone has only one observation. The chain couples TRBV27 to TRBJ2-3; 8 bases match TRBD2. The CDR3 extends over 14 amino acids. Germline CDR1 and CDR2: MNHEY and SMNVEV (reference sequence). The junction had 7 bases not matched to a gene; V was cut back by 9 bases and J by 2 bases. The CDR3 sequence is CASAKREPTDTQYF. CDR3 bases: TGTGCCAGTGCCAAGCGGGAGCCCACAGATACGCAGTATTTT.

This clone was observed a handful of times. The chain carries TRBV18 and TRBJ2-7; 15 nucleotides line up with TRBD2. CDR1 and CDR2 from the germline V gene are KGHSH and LQKENI. The CDR3 is 19 residues long. V lost 3 bases, J lost 4 bases, and 13 bases stayed unmatched. CDR3 amino acids: CASSPTPGLAGGLGYEQYF. Written as DNA, the CDR3 is TGTGCCAGCTCACCCACTCCGGGACTAGCGGGGGGACTAGGGTACGAGCAGTACTTC.

This rearrangement joins TRBV7-2 to TRBJ1-2; D unresolved. CDR1 SGHTA and CDR2 FQGNSA come from the germline V gene. This CDR3 has 13 amino acids. V was cut by 2 bases and J by 6 bases, with 10 bases left in between. CDR3 bases: TGTGCCAGCAGCTTAAGGAGGCAGGATGGCTACACCTTC. Translating it yields CASSLRRQDGYTF.

The V and J genes are TRBV4-3 and TRBJ1-1; 7 bases fit TRBD1. Trimming cost V 2 bases and J 3 bases; bases outside gene matches: 3. The CDR3 loop spans 14 amino acids. Germline-derived CDR1 and CDR2 are LGHNA and YSLEER. As DNA, the CDR3 is TGCGCCAGCAGCCAATTACAGGGGTACACTGAAGCTTTCTTT. Translation gives CASSQLQGYTEAFF.

The chain is built from TRBV7-2 and TRBJ1-5; D perhaps matches TRBD1 (6 bases). This CDR3 is built from 14 residues. The V and J ends lost 2 bases and 5 bases respectively, with 10 bases between them. Germline CDR1 SGHTA, CDR2 FQGNSA. DNA of the CDR3: TGTGCCAGCAGCTTAACAGGGAACCATCAGCCCCAGCATTTT. Translating gives CASSLTGNHQPQHF.

This clone showed up just a few times. The CDR3 protein is CASSQRDRTNTGELFF. CDR3 DNA sequence: TGCGCCAGCAGCCAGAGGGACAGGACGAACACCGGGGAGCTGTTTTTT. This chain uses TRBV5-1 with TRBJ2-2, with 8 positions matching TRBD1. The germline V gene encodes CDR1 SGHRS and CDR2 YFSETQ. The CDR3 has 16 amino acids. V trimming: 4 bases; J trimming: 0 bases; junction bases outside the gene matches: 5.

The chain uses TRBV6-5 and TRBJ2-7; 7 positions match TRBD1. Germline V CDR1 and CDR2: MNHEY, SVGAGI. The CDR3 consists of 12 residues. The junction had 1 base not matched to a gene; V was cut back by 5 bases and J by 3 bases. The CDR3 DNA reads TGTGCCAGCAGTCGGGACAGCTACGAGCAGTACTTC. Translated, it gives CASSRDSYEQYF.